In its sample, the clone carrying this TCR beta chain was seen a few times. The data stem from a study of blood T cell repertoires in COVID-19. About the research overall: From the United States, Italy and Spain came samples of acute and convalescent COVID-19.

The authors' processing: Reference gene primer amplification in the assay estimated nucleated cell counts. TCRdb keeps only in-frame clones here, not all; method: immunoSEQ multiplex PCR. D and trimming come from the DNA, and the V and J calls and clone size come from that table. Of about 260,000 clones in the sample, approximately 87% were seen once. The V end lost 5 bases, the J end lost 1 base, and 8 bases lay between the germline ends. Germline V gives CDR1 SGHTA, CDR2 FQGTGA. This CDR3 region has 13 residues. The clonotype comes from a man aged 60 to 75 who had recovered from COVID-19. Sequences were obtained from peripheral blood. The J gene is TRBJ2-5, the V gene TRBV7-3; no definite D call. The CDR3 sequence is CASSPRPQETQYF. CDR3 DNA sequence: TGTGCCAGCAGCCCCAGGCCCCAAGAGACCCAGTACTTC. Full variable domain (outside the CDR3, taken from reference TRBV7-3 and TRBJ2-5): GAGVSQTPSNKVTEKGKYVELRCDPISGHTALYWYRQSLGQGPEFLIYFQGTGAADDSGLPNDRFFAVRPEGSVSTLKIQRTERGDSAVYLCASSPRPQETQYFGPGTRLLVL.